This T cell receptor beta chain derives from a study of blood T cell repertoires in COVID-19. For the study at large: Samples of COVID-19 (acute and convalescent) were obtained from the United States, Italy and Spain.

The germline V gene encodes CDR1 MNHEY and CDR2 SMNVEV (reference sequence). V lost 7 bases and J lost 0, with 10 bases in between. CDR3 length: 15 amino acids. This clone came up a few times. As originally analysed: Using reference gene primer amplification, nucleated cell counts were estimated. Clones were sequenced by immunoSEQ multiplex PCR, and TCRdb holds only the in-frame ones, with some missing. That table gives V, J and clone size, and the DNA gave D and trimming. The table includes more than 150,000 clones, 82% detected once. Participants reported their clinical history, and cohort assignment relied on those reports. Recovery meant two consecutive negative NP/OP PCR tests, professional clearance, or resolved symptoms.

The sample comprised PBMCs or T cells enriched from blood (not recorded which). The rearrangement joins TRBV27 to TRBJ2-6; D unclear. This TCR was recovered from a man aged 40-55 years who had recovered from COVID-19. The CDR3: CASTRHGSGANVLTF. CDR3 bases: TGTGCCAGCACCCGACACGGCTCTGGGGCCAACGTCCTGACTTTC.